The clone carrying this TCR beta chain came up a few times. The CDR3 has 14 amino acids. The ends lost 5 bases at V and 4 bases at J; junction bases unmatched: 5. Germline V lookup: CDR1 LNHDA, CDR2 SQIVND (reference sequence). The sample comes from a study of blood T cell repertoires in COVID-19. For the study at large: COVID-19 samples from acute and convalescent phases originated in the United States, Italy and Spain. Sources were T cells, B-cell-depleted T cells, or PBMCs; the material itself was cDNA or gDNA.

Per the original methods: Estimates of nucleated cell counts were drawn from the amplification of reference gene primers. Generated by immunoSEQ multiplex PCR, the TCRdb table keeps only in-frame clones and is missing some. The V and J calls and clone size were taken over from that table, and D and trimming were inferred from the DNA. Here the sample spans about 140,000 clones, less than 90% being singletons. The Seattle site enrolled patients during active infection and followed them longitudinally. The clonotype was recovered from a human donor with COVID-19, enrolled during active disease. The donor label of this sample is uncertain. V and J are TRBV19 and TRBJ1-5, with 7 bases matching TRBD1. Sequencing was carried out using peripheral blood. Written as DNA, the CDR3 is TGTGCCAGTAGTGTGGGACAGAAAAATCAGCCCCAGCATTTT. Translation: CASSVGQKNQPQHF. The full variable domain, rest sourced from reference TRBV19 and TRBJ1-5, is DGGITQSPKYLFRKEGQNVTLSCEQNLNHDAMYWYRQDPGQGLRLIYYSQIVNDFQKGDIAEGYSVSREKKESFPLTVTSAQKNPTAFYLCASSVGQKNQPQHFGDGTRLSIL.